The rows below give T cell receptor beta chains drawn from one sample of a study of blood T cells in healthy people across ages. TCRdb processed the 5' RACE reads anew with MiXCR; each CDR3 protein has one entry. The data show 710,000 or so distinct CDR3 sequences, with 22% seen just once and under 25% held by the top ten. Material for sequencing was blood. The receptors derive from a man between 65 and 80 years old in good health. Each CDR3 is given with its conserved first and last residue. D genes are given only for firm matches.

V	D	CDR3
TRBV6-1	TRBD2	CASSESLAGYNEQFF
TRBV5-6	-	CASSLRETGTDTQYF
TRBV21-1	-	CASSRSGLPDTQYF
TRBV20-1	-	CSARDWANSYEQYF
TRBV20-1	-	CSAPLRHVGTGANVLTF
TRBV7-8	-	CASSLRRSQRYSGVTAISYNEQFF
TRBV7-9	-	CASNRAGTEAFF
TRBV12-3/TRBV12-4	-	CASSPSRVNEQFF
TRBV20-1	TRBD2	CSAWPSGSDTGELFF
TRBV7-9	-	CASSLAIDSPAFF
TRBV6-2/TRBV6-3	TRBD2	CASNIAGSYNEQFF
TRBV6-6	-	CASSYIADYQLFF
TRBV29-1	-	CSVDVTGTDTQYF
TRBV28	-	CASSIGMTGTQYF
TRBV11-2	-	CASSPGSAYNEQFF
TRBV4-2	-	CASSHPNGNEQFF
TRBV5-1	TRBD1	CASSFTQGAREQYF
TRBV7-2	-	CASSFRRGKEELFF
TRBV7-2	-	CASSSAGLAEAFF
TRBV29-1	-	CSVEWGRGNTIYF
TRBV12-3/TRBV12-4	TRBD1	CASSTRSGQGPEAFF
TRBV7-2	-	CASSLVAMGSYNEQFF
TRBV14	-	CASSQAEGIAWEQFF
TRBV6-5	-	CASRPTGYIEYEQYF
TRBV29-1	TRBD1	CSVENQGAVYEQYF
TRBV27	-	CASSPLGRVLNGEQFF
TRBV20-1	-	CSARDSSRDTDAQYF
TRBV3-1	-	CASSQVGGVGTDTQYF
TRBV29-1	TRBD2	CSAQTSGSEFF
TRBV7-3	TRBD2	CASSQNPGTSFEQFF
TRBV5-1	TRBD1	CASSRDRVVGGELFF
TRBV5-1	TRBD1	CASSPLTGEPSYEQYF
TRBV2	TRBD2	CASSVAGGHYEQYF
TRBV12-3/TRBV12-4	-	CASSSGRSINEKLFF
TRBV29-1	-	CSVEVDPDTEAFF
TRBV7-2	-	CASSLELRDRATNEKLFF
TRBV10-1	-	CASQRTALNTEAFF
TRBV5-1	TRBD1	CASSLWTGSINTEAFF
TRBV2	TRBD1	CASTGQGNYGYTF
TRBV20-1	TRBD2	CSAKNGREAGETQYF
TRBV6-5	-	CASSYSSDHTEAFF
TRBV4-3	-	CASSQDTQGVVGGYTF
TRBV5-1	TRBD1	CASSWSGQESLFF
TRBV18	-	CASSPTTSETQYF
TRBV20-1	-	CSARGGLDYKNIQYF
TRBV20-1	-	CSARGKARIHDTQYF
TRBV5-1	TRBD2	CVSSSGVGTSGSHEQFF
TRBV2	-	CASSTGTLKGLYGYTF
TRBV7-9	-	CASSSPGPEYQETQYF
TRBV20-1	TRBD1	CSAYDRANYGYTF
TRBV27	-	CASSFSGGQNTEAFF
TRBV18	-	CASSPPYSGNTIYF
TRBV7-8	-	CASSLALGVNTEAFF
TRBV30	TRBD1	CAWSFNYGQGNEQFF